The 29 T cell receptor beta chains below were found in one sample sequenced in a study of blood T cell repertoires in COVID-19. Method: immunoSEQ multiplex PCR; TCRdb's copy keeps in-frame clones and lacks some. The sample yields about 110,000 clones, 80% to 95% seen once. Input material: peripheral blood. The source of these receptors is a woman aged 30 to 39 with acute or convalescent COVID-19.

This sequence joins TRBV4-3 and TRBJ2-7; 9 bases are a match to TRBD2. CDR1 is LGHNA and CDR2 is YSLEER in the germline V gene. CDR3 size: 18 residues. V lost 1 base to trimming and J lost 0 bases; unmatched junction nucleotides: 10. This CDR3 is CASSQVGLASGVSYEQYF. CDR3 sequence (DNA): TGCGCCAGCAGCCAAGTAGGGCTTGCTAGCGGGGTCTCCTACGAGCAGTACTTC.

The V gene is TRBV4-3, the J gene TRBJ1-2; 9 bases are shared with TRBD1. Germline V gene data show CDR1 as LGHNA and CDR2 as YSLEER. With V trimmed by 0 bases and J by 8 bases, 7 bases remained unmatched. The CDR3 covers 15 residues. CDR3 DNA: TGCGCCAGCAGCCAAGAGGCGGACAGGGGTCGAGGCTACACCTTC. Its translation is CASSQEADRGRGYTF.

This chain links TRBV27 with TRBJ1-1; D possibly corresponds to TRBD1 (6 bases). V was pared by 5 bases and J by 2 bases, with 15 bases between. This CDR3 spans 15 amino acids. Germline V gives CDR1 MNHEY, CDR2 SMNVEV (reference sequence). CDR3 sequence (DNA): TGTGCCAGCAGTCCGTTGGACAGAGTTAACACTGAAGCTTTCTTT. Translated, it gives CASSPLDRVNTEAFF.

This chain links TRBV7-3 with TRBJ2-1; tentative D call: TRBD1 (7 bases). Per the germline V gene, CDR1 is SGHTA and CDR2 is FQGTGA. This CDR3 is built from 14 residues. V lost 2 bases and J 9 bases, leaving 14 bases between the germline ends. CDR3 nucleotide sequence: TGTGCCAGCAGCTTAGAGGAGGGGGCCGGTGAGCAGTTCTTC. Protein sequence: CASSLEEGAGEQFF.

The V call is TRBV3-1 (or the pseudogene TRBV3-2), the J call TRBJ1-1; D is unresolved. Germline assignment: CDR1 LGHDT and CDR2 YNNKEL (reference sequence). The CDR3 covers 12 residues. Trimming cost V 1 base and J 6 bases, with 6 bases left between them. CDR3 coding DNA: TGTGCCAGCAGCCAAGTCCAGGCTGAAGCTTTCTTT. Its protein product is CASSQVQAEAFF.

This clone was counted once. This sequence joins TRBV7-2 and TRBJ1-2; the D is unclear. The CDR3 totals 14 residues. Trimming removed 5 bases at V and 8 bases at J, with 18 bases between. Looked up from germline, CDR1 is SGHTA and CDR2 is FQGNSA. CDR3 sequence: CASSLPDGTRGYTF. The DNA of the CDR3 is TGTGCCAGCAGCCTCCCTGACGGAACTAGGGGCTACACCTTC.

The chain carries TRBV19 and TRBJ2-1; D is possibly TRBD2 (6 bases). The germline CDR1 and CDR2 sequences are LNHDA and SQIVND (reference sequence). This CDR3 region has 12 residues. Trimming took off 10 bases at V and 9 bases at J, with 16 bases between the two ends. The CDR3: CATVGGATEQFF. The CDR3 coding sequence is TGTGCCACGGTGGGGGGAGCCACTGAGCAGTTCTTC.

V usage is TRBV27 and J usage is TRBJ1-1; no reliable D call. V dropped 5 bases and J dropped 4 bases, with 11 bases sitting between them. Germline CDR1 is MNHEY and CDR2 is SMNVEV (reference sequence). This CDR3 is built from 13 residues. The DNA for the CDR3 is TGTGCCAGCAGTGGATCGCGGGCCACTGAAGCTTTCTTT. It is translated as CASSGSRATEAFF.

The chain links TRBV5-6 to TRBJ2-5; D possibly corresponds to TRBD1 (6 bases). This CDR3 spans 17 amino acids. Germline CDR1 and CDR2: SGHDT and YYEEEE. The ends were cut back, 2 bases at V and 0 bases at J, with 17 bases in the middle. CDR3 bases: TGTGCCAGCAGCTTCAACCCAAACGACAGGTACCAAGAGACCCAGTACTTC. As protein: CASSFNPNDRYQETQYF.

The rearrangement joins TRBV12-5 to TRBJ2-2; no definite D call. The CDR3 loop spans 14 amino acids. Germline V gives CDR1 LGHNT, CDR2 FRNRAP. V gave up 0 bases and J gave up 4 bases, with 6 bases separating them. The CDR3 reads CASGLVTVTGELFF. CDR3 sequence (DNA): TGTGCTAGTGGTTTGGTCACAGTCACCGGGGAGCTGTTTTTT.

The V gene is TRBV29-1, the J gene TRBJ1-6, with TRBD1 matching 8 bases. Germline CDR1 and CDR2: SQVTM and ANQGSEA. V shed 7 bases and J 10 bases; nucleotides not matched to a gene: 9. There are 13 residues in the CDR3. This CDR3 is CSASGGAGSPLHF. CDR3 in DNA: TGCAGCGCATCAGGGGGCGCTGGGTCACCCCTCCACTTT.

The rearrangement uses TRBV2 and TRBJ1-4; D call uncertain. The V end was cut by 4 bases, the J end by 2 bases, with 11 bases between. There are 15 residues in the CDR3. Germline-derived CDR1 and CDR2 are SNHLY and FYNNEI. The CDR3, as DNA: TGTGCCAGCAGTGCCCCGCCAGGCACTAATGAAAAACTGTTTTTT. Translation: CASSAPPGTNEKLFF.

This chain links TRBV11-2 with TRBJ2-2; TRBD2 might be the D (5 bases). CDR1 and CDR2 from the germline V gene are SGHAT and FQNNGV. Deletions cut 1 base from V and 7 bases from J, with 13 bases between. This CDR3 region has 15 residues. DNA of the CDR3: TGTGCCAGCAGCTTAGTACGTAGCGCGGGCGGGGAGCTGTTTTTT. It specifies CASSLVRSAGGELFF.

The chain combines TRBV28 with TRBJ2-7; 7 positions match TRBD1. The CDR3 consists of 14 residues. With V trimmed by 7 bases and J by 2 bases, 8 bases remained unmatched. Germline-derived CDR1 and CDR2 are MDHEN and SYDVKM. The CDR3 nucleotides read TGTGCCAGCACCGGTGGGACAGAACCCTACGAGCAGTACTTC. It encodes CASTGGTEPYEQYF.

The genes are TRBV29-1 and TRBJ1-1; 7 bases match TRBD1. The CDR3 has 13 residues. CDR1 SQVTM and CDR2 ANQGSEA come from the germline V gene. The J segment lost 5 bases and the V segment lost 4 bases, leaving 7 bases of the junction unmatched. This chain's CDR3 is CSVARGLGTEAFF. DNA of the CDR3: TGCAGCGTTGCCAGGGGGTTGGGGACTGAAGCTTTCTTT.

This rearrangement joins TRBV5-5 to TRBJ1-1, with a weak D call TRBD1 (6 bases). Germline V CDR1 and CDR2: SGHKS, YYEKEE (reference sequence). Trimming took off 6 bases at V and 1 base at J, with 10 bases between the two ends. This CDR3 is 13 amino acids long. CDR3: CASNRVGNTEAFF. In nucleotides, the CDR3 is TGTGCCAGCAACAGGGTGGGGAACACTGAAGCTTTCTTT.

The CDR3 sequence: CSVSRNLDIINYGYTF. In DNA form, the CDR3 reads TGCAGCGTCTCCCGAAACTTGGACATCATTAACTATGGCTACACCTTC. The V gene is TRBV29-1, the J gene TRBJ1-2; TRBD1 might be the D (5 bases). Per germline, CDR1 SQVTM and CDR2 ANQGSEA. CDR3 length: 16 residues. Trimming removed 6 bases from V and 1 base from J, with 21 bases in between.

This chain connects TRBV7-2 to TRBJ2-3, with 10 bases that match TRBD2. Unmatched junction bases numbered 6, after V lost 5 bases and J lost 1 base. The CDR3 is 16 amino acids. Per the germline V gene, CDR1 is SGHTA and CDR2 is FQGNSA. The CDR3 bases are TGTGCCAGCAGCCTTACCGGGACTAGCGGCACAGATACGCAGTATTTT. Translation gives CASSLTGTSGTDTQYF.

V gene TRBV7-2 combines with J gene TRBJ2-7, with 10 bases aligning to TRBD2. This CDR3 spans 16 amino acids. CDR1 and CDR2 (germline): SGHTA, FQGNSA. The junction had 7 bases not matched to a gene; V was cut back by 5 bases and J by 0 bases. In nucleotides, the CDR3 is TGTGCCAGCAGCCTCACTAGCGGGGTGAGCTCCTACGAGCAGTACTTC. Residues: CASSLTSGVSSYEQYF.

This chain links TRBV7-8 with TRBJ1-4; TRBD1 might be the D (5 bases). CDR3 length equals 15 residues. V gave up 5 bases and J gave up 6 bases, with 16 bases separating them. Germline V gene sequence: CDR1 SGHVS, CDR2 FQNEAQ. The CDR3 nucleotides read TGTGCCAGCAGCCTGCCTCCAGGGAATCATGAAAAACTGTTTTTT. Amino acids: CASSLPPGNHEKLFF.

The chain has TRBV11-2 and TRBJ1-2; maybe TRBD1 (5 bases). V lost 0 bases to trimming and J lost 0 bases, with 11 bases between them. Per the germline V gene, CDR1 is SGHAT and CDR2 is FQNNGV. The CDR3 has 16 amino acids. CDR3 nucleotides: TGTGCCAGCAGCTTAGATCGCGCAGGGTCTAACTATGGCTACACCTTC. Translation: CASSLDRAGSNYGYTF.

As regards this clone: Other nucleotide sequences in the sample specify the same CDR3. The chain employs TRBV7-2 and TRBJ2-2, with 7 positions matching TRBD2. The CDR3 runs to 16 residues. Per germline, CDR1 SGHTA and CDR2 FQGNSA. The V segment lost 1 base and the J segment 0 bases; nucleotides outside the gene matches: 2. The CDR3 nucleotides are TGTGCCAGCAGCTTAGTCGCGGGAGCGAACACCGGGGAGCTGTTTTTT. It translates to CASSLVAGANTGELFF. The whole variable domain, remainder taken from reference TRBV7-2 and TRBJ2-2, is GAGVSQSPSNKVTEKGKDVELRCDPISGHTALYWYRQSLGQGLEFLIYFQGNSAPDKSGLPSDRFSAERTGGSVSTLTIQRTQQEDSAVYLCASSLVAGANTGELFFGEGSRLTVL.

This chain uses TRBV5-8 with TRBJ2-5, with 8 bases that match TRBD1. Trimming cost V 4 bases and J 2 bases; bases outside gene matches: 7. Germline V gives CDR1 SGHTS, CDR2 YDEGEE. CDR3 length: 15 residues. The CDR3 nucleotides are TGTGCCAGCAGCGCGACAGGGGCGAAACAAGAGACCCAGTACTTC. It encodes CASSATGAKQETQYF.

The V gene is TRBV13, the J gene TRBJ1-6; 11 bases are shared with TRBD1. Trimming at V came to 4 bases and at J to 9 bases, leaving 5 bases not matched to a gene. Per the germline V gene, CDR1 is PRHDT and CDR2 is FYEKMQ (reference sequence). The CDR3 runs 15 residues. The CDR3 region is CASSSGQGVASPLHF. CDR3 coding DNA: TGTGCCAGCAGCTCGGGACAGGGGGTAGCTTCACCCCTCCACTTT. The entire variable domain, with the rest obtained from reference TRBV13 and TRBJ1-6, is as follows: AAGVIQSPRHLIKEKRETATLKCYPIPRHDTVYWYQQGPGQDPQFLISFYEKMQSDKGSIPDRFSAQQFSDYHSELNMSSLELGDSALYFCASSSGQGVASPLHFGNGTRLTVT.

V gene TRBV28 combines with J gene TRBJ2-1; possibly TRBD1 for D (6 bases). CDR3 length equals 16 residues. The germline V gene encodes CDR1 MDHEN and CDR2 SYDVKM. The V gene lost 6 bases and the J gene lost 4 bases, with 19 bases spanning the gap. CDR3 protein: CASSTPQGSVYNEQFF. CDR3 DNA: TGTGCCAGCAGCACCCCCCAGGGGTCGGTTTACAATGAGCAGTTCTTC.

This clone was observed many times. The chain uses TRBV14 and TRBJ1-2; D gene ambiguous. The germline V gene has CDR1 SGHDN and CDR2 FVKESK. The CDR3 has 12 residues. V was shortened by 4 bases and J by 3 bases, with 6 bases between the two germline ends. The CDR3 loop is CASSPSDYGYTF. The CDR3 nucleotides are TGTGCCAGCAGCCCCTCGGACTATGGCTACACCTTC.

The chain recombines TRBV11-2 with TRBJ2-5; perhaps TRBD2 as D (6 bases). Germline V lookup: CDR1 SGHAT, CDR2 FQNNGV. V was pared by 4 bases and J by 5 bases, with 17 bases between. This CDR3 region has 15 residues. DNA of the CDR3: TGTGCCAGCAGCTCCGGCCGACTAGTTGTGGAGACCCAGTACTTC. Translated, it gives CASSSGRLVVETQYF.

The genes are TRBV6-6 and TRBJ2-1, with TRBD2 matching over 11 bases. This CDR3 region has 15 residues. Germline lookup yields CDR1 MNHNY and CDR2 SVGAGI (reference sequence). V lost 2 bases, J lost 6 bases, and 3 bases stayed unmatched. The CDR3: CASSYRLAGINEQFF. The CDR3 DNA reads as TGTGCCAGCAGTTACCGACTAGCGGGAATCAATGAGCAGTTCTTC.

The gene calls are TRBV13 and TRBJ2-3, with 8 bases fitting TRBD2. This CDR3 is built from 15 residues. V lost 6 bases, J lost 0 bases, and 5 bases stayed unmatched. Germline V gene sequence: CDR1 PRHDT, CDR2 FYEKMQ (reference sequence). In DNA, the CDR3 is TGTGCCAGCAGACCCGGACTAGCAAGCACAGATACGCAGTATTTT. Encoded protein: CASRPGLASTDTQYF.